These 8 T cell receptor beta chains were all obtained from the same sample, sequenced in a study of response to subunit inactivated influenza vaccine. TCRdb itself ran the RT-PCR reads through MiXCR, one entry per CDR3 protein. The data hold 650,000 to 800,000 distinct CDR3 sequences, with approximately 14% observed a single time. The input for sequencing was PBMCs from blood, taken 14 days before vaccination. The receptor source for this set is a middle-aged man who received an inactivated influenza vaccine.

The chain employs TRBV7-2 and TRBJ1-5; 10 nucleotides match TRBD1. This CDR3 is 15 amino acids long. Germline CDR1 reads SGHTA; CDR2 reads FQGNSA. Unmatched junction bases numbered 3, after V lost 3 bases and J lost 4 bases. The CDR3 DNA sequence: TGTGCCAGCAGCTTCCCGGGACAGGGGAATCAGCCCCAGCATTTT. It specifies CASSFPGQGNQPQHF.

The genes are TRBV11-2 and TRBJ2-7; D perhaps matches TRBD2 (6 bases). The CDR3 spans 17 residues. Germline V gene data show CDR1 as SGHAT and CDR2 as FQNNGV. Trimming left V 0 bases short and J 1 base short, with 16 bases between. CDR3 DNA sequence: TGTGCCAGCAGCTTAGAATGGGGCGGGATATCATCCTACGAGCAGTACTTC. Protein: CASSLEWGGISSYEQYF.

The chain couples TRBV4-3 to TRBJ2-2, with 9 bases fitting TRBD1. Germline values: CDR1 LGHNA, CDR2 YSLEER. J was trimmed by 3 bases and V by 0 bases; bases with no gene match: 5. The CDR3 totals 17 residues. DNA of the CDR3: TGCGCCAGCAGCCAAGATCGTCGGACAGGGGACACCGGGGAGCTGTTTTTT. It specifies CASSQDRRTGDTGELFF.

This clonotype was counted ten times or more. The chain carries TRBV7-2 and TRBJ2-2; 13 nucleotides line up with TRBD2. V shed 6 bases and J 6 bases; nucleotides not matched to a gene: 10. Germline V lookup: CDR1 SGHTA, CDR2 FQGNSA. The CDR3 has 17 amino acids. DNA of the CDR3: TGTGCCAGCAGGTCGTATACCGGGACTAGCGGGGCCGGGGAGCTGTTTTTT. The encoded protein is CASRSYTGTSGAGELFF.

This clonotype showed up just a few times. This chain's CDR3 is CASSQETALTHTDTQYF. CDR3 nucleotides: TGCGCCAGCAGCCAAGAAACAGCCCTTACCCACACAGATACGCAGTATTTT. The V and J genes are TRBV4-3 and TRBJ2-3; D call uncertain. V was cut by 0 bases and J by 2 bases, with 15 bases left in between. CDR3 length equals 17 residues. Germline values: CDR1 LGHNA, CDR2 YSLEER.

This clonotype was recorded a few times. As DNA, the CDR3 is TGTGCCAGCAGCCCCGATCCCCGGCCGGACACTGAAGCTTTCTTT. Residues: CASSPDPRPDTEAFF. The chain links TRBV5-5 to TRBJ1-1; D ambiguous. The V gene's germline CDR1 is SGHKS and CDR2 YYEKEE (reference sequence). CDR3 length equals 15 residues. V shed 4 bases and J shed 3 bases, with 16 bases lying between them.

The genes are TRBV6-2 or TRBV6-3 and TRBJ1-1, with TRBD1 matching over 7 bases. This CDR3 is built from 16 residues. Germline V gene lookup returns CDR1 MNHEY and CDR2 SVGEGT. The junction had 15 bases not matched to a gene; V was cut back by 5 bases and J by 6 bases. CDR3 bases: TGTGCCAGCAGTACCCGACAGGGTTACTCCTTCCCTGAAGCTTTCTTT. Translated, it gives CASSTRQGYSFPEAFF.

There are many counts of this clonotype. The chain has TRBV12-3 or TRBV12-4 and TRBJ1-1, with D uncertain. V was shortened by 5 bases and J by 8 bases, with 15 bases between the two germline ends. The CDR3 contains 13 residues. The CDR3 here is CASSPGGFGEAFF. The DNA of the CDR3 is TGTGCCAGCAGTCCGGGAGGGTTCGGCGAAGCTTTCTTT.